The following is a TCR beta chain sequence with its context. Its antigen is still unknown. The donors were part of the roughly 110-subject validation cohort, which stood apart from the roughly 670-subject first cohort. The ends were cut back, 4 bases at V and 6 bases at J, with 17 bases in the middle. The CDR3 contains 15 residues. Germline V CDR1 and CDR2: SGHRS, YFSETQ. The sample is drawn from a study of cytomegalovirus exposure and HLA in healthy donors. General observations from the study: Testing in vitro showed a few CMV-associated chains specific for CMV antigens. The study recorded about 150 TCR beta chains that were cytomegalovirus-associated.

Assay: immunoSEQ multiplex PCR; the TCRdb copy retains only in-frame clones and omits some. Here the sample spans roughly 250,000 clones, 85% to 90% being singletons. V and J are TRBV5-1 and TRBJ2-1; D perhaps matches TRBD2 (6 bases). Specimen: PBMCs. The receptor comes from a man between 18 and 35 years old in good health and CMV-seronegative. The CDR3 loop is CASSGSGTGFNEQFF. CDR3 DNA: TGCGCCAGCAGCGGTTCCGGGACTGGTTTCAATGAGCAGTTCTTC.